This T cell receptor beta chain stems from a study of graft-versus-host responses after intestinal transplantation. Trimming pared 0 bases from V and 2 bases from J, leaving 11 bases between. Germline V gene sequence: CDR1 MGHRA, CDR2 YSYEKL. The CDR3 spans 15 residues. Concerning this clone itself: Its antigen is unidentified.

Using immunoSEQ multiplex PCR, the repertoire was profiled, and TCRdb retains in-frame clones only, with some absent. The sample comprises 90,000 to 100,000 clones, over 75% of which are singletons, and around 0.53% rests with the top ten. The clonotype was recovered from a human donor who received an intestinal transplant. The chain uses TRBV4-1 and TRBJ2-7; weak D call: TRBD2 (6 bases). Sequenced here: unstimulated CD8+ T cells sorted from spleen or lymph node cells, sampled before intestinal transplant. The DNA for the CDR3 is TGCGCCAGCAGCCAAGAGGAGGGCCTGGCCTACGAGCAGTACTTC. The encoded protein is CASSQEEGLAYEQYF.